The 25 T cell receptor beta chains in this list originate from one sample, sequenced in a study of cytomegalovirus exposure and HLA in healthy donors. PCR involved 60 Vbeta and 13 Jbeta primers. This table comes from immunoSEQ multiplex PCR, and its TCRdb copy is limited to in-frame clones, with some not included. The sample contains about 60,000 clones, 70% to 80% of which appear only once. The specimen sequenced was PBMCs. The receptors shown here come from a woman in her thirties or forties in good health and CMV-seropositive.

This clone was observed a handful of times. The chain employs TRBV19 and TRBJ2-7; 9 nucleotides align to TRBD1. This CDR3 has 13 residues. V shed 7 bases, J shed 4 bases, and the junction held 5 bases outside the gene matches. The germline V gene encodes CDR1 LNHDA and CDR2 SQIVND (reference sequence). The CDR3 DNA is TGTGCCAGTAAGGGGACAGGGACGTACGAGCAGTACTTC. This encodes CASKGTGTYEQYF. Supplemented by reference TRBV19 and TRBJ2-7, the full variable domain reads DGGITQSPKYLFRKEGQNVTLSCEQNLNHDAMYWYRQDPGQGLRLIYYSQIVNDFQKGDIAEGYSVSREKKESFPLTVTSAQKNPTAFYLCASKGTGTYEQYFGPGTRLTVT.

The chain carries TRBV18 and TRBJ2-3; no clear D. Per germline, CDR1 KGHSH and CDR2 LQKENI. The CDR3 covers 16 residues. With 1 base removed from V and 0 bases from J, the gap between germline ends came to 11 bases. Written as DNA, the CDR3 is TGTGCCAGCTCACCACTAGCATCGTCTAGCACAGATACGCAGTATTTT. Protein: CASSPLASSSTDTQYF.

The rearrangement joins TRBV5-1 to TRBJ2-3, with 8 bases lining up with TRBD1. The J segment lost 6 bases and the V segment lost 0 bases, leaving 6 bases of the junction unmatched. Looked up from germline, CDR1 is SGHRS and CDR2 is YFSETQ. CDR3 size: 15 residues. CDR3 sequence (DNA): TGCGCCAGCAGCTTGGACCGGACAGGGTACGATACGCAGTATTTT. Translating it yields CASSLDRTGYDTQYF.

The chain employs TRBV5-6 and TRBJ2-7, with D possibly TRBD1 on 6 matching bases. This CDR3 is built from 14 residues. The ends were cut back, 0 bases at V and 3 bases at J, with 10 bases in the middle. The germline V gene has CDR1 SGHDT and CDR2 YYEEEE. The CDR3 is CASSLGDNLYEQYF. Written as DNA, the CDR3 is TGTGCCAGCAGCTTGGGGGACAATCTCTACGAGCAGTACTTC.

V and J are TRBV6-5 and TRBJ1-2, with 8 nucleotides matching TRBD1. Per the germline V gene, CDR1 is MNHEY and CDR2 is SVGAGI. The CDR3 has 15 residues. Trimming removed 4 bases from V and 8 bases from J; junction bases left unmatched: 12. The CDR3 DNA reads TGTGCCAGCAGTTTCGCAGGGGGCCTGATAATGGGCTACACCTTC. This codes for CASSFAGGLIMGYTF.

This clone was counted between two and nine times. This rearrangement joins TRBV7-8 to TRBJ1-6; no clear D. The CDR3 has 15 amino acids. V lost 4 bases and J lost 1, with 8 bases in between. Germline CDR1 SGHVS, CDR2 FQNEAQ. For the CDR3, the DNA is TGTGCCAGCAGCTATAGCGGGTCCTATAATTCACCCCTCCACTTT. This translates into CASSYSGSYNSPLHF.

This clone was seen a handful of times. The chain uses TRBV15 and TRBJ2-5; D is ambiguous. The DNA end lines up better with TRBJ2-7; the J call may be wrong. The CDR3 runs 14 residues. The germline V gene has CDR1 LNHNV and CDR2 YYDKDF (reference sequence). CDR3 DNA: TGTGCCACCAGCAGAGATCCCGCCGGAAGCGAGCAGTACTTC. Translating it yields CATSRDPAGSEQYF.

This clone has just one count. The chain combines TRBV4-3 with TRBJ2-3; 9 nucleotides line up with TRBD1. The germline V gene has CDR1 LGHNA and CDR2 YSLEER. The CDR3 is 16 amino acids. J gave up 3 bases and V 0 bases, and 4 bases lay outside the gene matches. The CDR3 protein is CASSQELGTGTDTQYF. In DNA form, the CDR3 reads TGCGCCAGCAGCCAAGAATTAGGGACAGGGACAGATACGCAGTATTTT.

This sequence joins TRBV4-2 and TRBJ2-3; TRBD2 matches 11 bases. Germline CDR1 reads LGHNA; CDR2 reads YNFKEQ. The CDR3 is 15 residues long. With 4 bases clipped from V and 2 bases from J, the junction kept 2 bases outside the gene matches. CDR3: CASSPLAGDTDTQYF. CDR3 sequence (DNA): TGTGCCAGCAGCCCACTAGCGGGAGACACAGATACGCAGTATTTT.

V usage is TRBV5-1 and J usage is TRBJ1-2, with D uncertain. The CDR3 runs to 13 residues. V lost 2 bases, J lost 4 bases, and 9 bases lay in between. The germline gives CDR1 SGHRS, CDR2 YFSETQ. CDR3 sequence reads: CASSFTPGYGYTF. CDR3 bases: TGCGCCAGCAGCTTTACACCAGGCTATGGCTACACCTTC. Filled out from reference TRBV5-1 and TRBJ1-2, the complete variable domain reads KAGVTQTPRYLIKTRGQQVTLSCSPISGHRSVSWYQQTPGQGLQFLFEYFSETQRNKGNFPGRFSGRQFSNSRSEMNVSTLELGDSALYLCASSFTPGYGYTFGSGTRLTVV.

This chain joins TRBV27 and TRBJ2-7, with 7 positions matching TRBD2. The CDR3 is 15 amino acids. Germline V gene data show CDR1 as MNHEY and CDR2 as SMNVEV (reference sequence). V was clipped by 0 bases and J by 1 base; unmatched bases: 3. This CDR3 is CASSLSGGGSYEQYF. The CDR3 DNA sequence: TGTGCCAGCAGTTTATCGGGGGGAGGGTCCTACGAGCAGTACTTC.

The gene calls are TRBV4-1 and TRBJ2-7; TRBD1 might be the D (6 bases). CDR3 length equals 14 residues. Germline V gives CDR1 MGHRA, CDR2 YSYEKL. V was cut by 2 bases and J by 4 bases, with 12 bases left in between. DNA of the CDR3: TGCGCCAGCAGCCAATCAACAGGGTGGTACGAGCAGTACTTC. This sequence encodes CASSQSTGWYEQYF.

The rearrangement uses TRBV18 and TRBJ1-1; D might be TRBD1 (5 bases). The V gene's germline CDR1 is KGHSH and CDR2 LQKENI. Trimming took 2 bases from V and 5 from J, leaving 6 bases between them. The CDR3 consists of 12 residues. The CDR3 nucleotides read TGTGCCAGCTCACCAAGACAGACTGAAGCTTTCTTT. Its protein product is CASSPRQTEAFF. Drawing the rest from reference TRBV18 and TRBJ1-1, the complete variable domain is NAGVMQNPRHLVRRRGQEARLRCSPMKGHSHVYWYRQLPEEGLKFMVYLQKENIIDESGMPKERFSAEFPKEGPSILRIQQVVRGDSAAYFCASSPRQTEAFFGQGTRLTVV.

This rearrangement joins TRBV7-8 to TRBJ2-4; possibly TRBD2 for D (5 bases). V lost 6 bases to trimming and J lost 12 bases, with 15 bases between them. The CDR3 has 12 amino acids. Germline-derived CDR1 and CDR2 are SGHVS and FQNEAQ. The CDR3 protein is CASSPSVGDQYF. In DNA, the CDR3 is TGTGCCAGCAGTCCAAGTGTGGGAGATCAGTACTTC.

In DNA, the CDR3 is TGTGCCAGCACCCAATCCAGCGGGGGAAACATTCAGTACTTC. This sequence encodes CASTQSSGGNIQYF. This chain uses TRBV6-5 with TRBJ2-4; 8 bases fit TRBD2. The V and J ends lost 7 bases and 6 bases, in that order; junction bases with no gene match: 8. CDR1 MNHEY and CDR2 SVGAGI come from the germline V gene. This CDR3 is built from 14 residues.

The chain has TRBV6-5 and TRBJ2-3; D might be TRBD2 (5 bases). Germline assignment: CDR1 MNHEY and CDR2 SVGAGI. Trimming pared 7 bases from V and 4 bases from J, leaving 15 bases between. The CDR3 loop spans 14 amino acids. CDR3 coding DNA: TGTGCCAGCACTTCCCCTACCGGGGCAGATACGCAGTATTTT. Translating gives CASTSPTGADTQYF.

This chain joins TRBV27 and TRBJ1-1, with D tentatively TRBD1 (5 bases). V lost 2 bases to trimming and J lost 4 bases, with 11 bases between them. This CDR3 is 14 amino acids long. Germline CDR1 is MNHEY and CDR2 is SMNVEV (reference sequence). CDR3 residues: CASSLVRGVTEAFF. The CDR3 DNA reads TGTGCCAGCAGTTTAGTACGGGGGGTCACTGAAGCTTTCTTT.

This rearrangement joins TRBV7-2 to TRBJ1-1; 9 bases match TRBD1. With 4 bases clipped from V and 4 bases from J, the junction kept 7 bases outside the gene matches. In germline, CDR1 is SGHTA, CDR2 FQGNSA. The CDR3 contains 15 residues. CDR3 protein: CASSSPQGARTEAFF. The DNA of the CDR3 is TGTGCCAGCAGCTCCCCACAGGGGGCGCGCACTGAAGCTTTCTTT.

To note about this clone: The germline gene is not matched at one end of the junction; a read error may be the cause. The chain couples TRBV7-9 to TRBJ1-2, with no clear D. Germline V CDR1 and CDR2: SEHNR, FQNEAQ (reference sequence). This CDR3 has 16 amino acids. CDR3: CSSSLGSLTENYGYTF. In nucleotides, the CDR3 is TGTTCCAGCAGCTTAGGGTCCCTGACTGAGAACTATGGCTACACCTTC.

The V and J genes are TRBV7-9 and TRBJ1-1, with 8 bases lining up with TRBD1. The CDR3 extends over 14 amino acids. The germline gives CDR1 SEHNR, CDR2 FQNEAQ (reference sequence). The V and J ends lost 3 bases and 5 bases, in that order; junction bases with no gene match: 5. The chain's CDR3 is CASSFADRDTEAFF. CDR3 nucleotide sequence: TGTGCCAGCAGCTTCGCGGACAGGGATACTGAAGCTTTCTTT.

The genes are TRBV15 and TRBJ1-4, with 7 bases matching TRBD1. V gave up 1 base and J gave up 8 bases; unmatched junction bases: 4. Germline V gene lookup returns CDR1 LNHNV and CDR2 YYDKDF (reference sequence). This CDR3 contains 14 residues. The CDR3 here is CATSRGGQAEKLFF. The CDR3 DNA is TGTGCCACCAGCAGAGGAGGACAGGCCGAAAAACTGTTTTTT.

The V call is TRBV7-8, the J call TRBJ2-5, with D maybe TRBD2 (6 bases). Trimming left V 4 bases short and J 4 bases short, with 13 bases between. The germline CDR1 and CDR2 sequences are SGHVS and FQNEAQ. The CDR3 length is 14 residues. Here the CDR3 DNA reads TGTGCCAGCAGCTACGGCGGGGACCGAGAGACCCAGTACTTC. The encoded protein is CASSYGGDRETQYF.

V is TRBV28 and J is TRBJ1-2; a weak D match, TRBD1 (6 bases). The germline CDR1 and CDR2 sequences are MDHEN and SYDVKM. This CDR3 has 14 residues. Trimming stripped 6 bases from V and 1 base from J, with 12 bases between. For the CDR3, the DNA is TGTGCCAGCAGACCGACAGGAGTTAACTATGGCTACACCTTC. Protein sequence: CASRPTGVNYGYTF.

This rearrangement joins TRBV25-1 to TRBJ2-3; the match to TRBD2 covers 11 bases. Trimming cost V 5 bases and J 0 bases; bases outside gene matches: 4. Germline CDR1 and CDR2: MGHDK and SYGVNS. The CDR3 sequence is 16 residues long. CDR3 loop: CASSFTSGGSTDTQYF. The CDR3 DNA sequence: TGTGCCAGCAGTTTCACTAGCGGGGGCAGCACAGATACGCAGTATTTT. Looking up the rest from reference TRBV25-1 and TRBJ2-3 gives the full variable domain: EADIYQTPRYLVIGTGKKITLECSQTMGHDKMYWYQQDPGMELHLIHYSYGVNSTEKGDLSSESTVSRIRTEHFPLTLESARPSHTSQYLCASSFTSGGSTDTQYFGPGTRLTVL.

The genes are TRBV13 and TRBJ2-7; D may be TRBD1 (6 bases). CDR1 and CDR2 (germline): PRHDT, FYEKMQ (reference sequence). The germline V and J ends were trimmed by 7 bases and 3 bases, with 16 bases remaining between them. The CDR3 runs to 14 residues. The CDR3 DNA sequence: TGTGCCAGCACCCTCGGGACAAATATCTACGAGCAGTACTTC. Residues: CASTLGTNIYEQYF.